The following is a T cell receptor beta chain sequence with its context. Its specificity is not known. V gave up 0 bases and J gave up 6 bases; unmatched junction bases: 7. Germline CDR1 is MGHRA and CDR2 is YSYEKL. The CDR3 is 16 amino acids. These data belong to a study of cytomegalovirus exposure and HLA in healthy donors. General study points: A later analysis appeared to link common viral pathogens to several of the most significant clusters.

Primers for the PCR totalled 60 Vbeta and 13 Jbeta. TCRdb keeps only in-frame clones here, not all; method: immunoSEQ multiplex PCR. The table includes around 64,000 clones, 75% to 80% detected once. The source material was PBMCs. The source is a man between 18 and 29 years old in good health and CMV-seropositive. The chain joins TRBV4-1 to TRBJ2-1; 8 bases map to TRBD1. The CDR3 bases are TGCGCCAGCAGCCAAGACAGACAGGGGACCTTCAATGAGCAGTTCTTC. Protein sequence: CASSQDRQGTFNEQFF.